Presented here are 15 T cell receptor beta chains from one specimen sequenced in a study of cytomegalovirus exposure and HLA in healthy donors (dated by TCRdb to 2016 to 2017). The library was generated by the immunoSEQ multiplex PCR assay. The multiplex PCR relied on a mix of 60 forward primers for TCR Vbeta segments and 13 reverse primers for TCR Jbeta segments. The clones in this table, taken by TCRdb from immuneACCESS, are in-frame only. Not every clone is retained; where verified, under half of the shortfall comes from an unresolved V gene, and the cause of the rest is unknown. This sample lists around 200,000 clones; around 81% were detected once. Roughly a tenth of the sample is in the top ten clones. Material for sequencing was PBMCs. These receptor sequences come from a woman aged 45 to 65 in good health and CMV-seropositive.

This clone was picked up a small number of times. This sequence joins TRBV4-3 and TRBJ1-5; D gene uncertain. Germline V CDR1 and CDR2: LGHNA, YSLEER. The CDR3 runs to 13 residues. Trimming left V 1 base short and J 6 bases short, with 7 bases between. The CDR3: CASSQGRSQPQHF. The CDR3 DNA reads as TGCGCCAGCAGCCAAGGTCGGAGTCAGCCCCAGCATTTT.

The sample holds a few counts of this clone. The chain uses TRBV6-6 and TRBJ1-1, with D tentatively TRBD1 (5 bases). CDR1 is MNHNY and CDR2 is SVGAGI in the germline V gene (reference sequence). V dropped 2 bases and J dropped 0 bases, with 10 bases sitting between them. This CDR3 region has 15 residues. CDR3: CASSYTGAMNTEAFF. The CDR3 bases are TGTGCCAGCAGTTACACAGGAGCCATGAACACTGAAGCTTTCTTT.

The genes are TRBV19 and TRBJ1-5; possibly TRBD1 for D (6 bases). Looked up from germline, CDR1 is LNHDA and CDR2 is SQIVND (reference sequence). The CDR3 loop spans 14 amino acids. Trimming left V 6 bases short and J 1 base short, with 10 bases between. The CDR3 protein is CASSKTGSNQPQHF. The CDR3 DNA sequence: TGTGCCAGTAGCAAAACAGGGAGCAATCAGCCCCAGCATTTT.

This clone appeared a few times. The CDR3 DNA is TGTGCCAGCAGCCTGTCGTCAGGGACTAACTATGGCTACACCTTC. Its protein is CASSLSSGTNYGYTF. V usage is TRBV4-2 and J usage is TRBJ1-2, with D perhaps TRBD1 (5 bases). CDR1 LGHNA and CDR2 YNFKEQ come from the germline V gene. CDR3 size: 15 residues. Trimming stripped 4 bases from V and 0 bases from J, with 12 bases between.

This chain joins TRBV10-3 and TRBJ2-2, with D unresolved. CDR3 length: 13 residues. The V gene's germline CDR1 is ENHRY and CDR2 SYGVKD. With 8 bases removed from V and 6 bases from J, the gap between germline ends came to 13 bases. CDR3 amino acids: CAIGGEEAGELFF. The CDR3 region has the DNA TGTGCCATCGGCGGCGAAGAGGCCGGGGAGCTGTTTTTT.

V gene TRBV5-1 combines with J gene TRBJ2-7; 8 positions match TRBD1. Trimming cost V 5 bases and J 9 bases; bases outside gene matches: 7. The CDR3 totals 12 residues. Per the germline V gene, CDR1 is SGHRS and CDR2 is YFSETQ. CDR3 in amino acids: CASRDRVGGQYF. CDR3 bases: TGCGCCAGCAGGGACAGGGTTGGAGGGCAGTACTTC.

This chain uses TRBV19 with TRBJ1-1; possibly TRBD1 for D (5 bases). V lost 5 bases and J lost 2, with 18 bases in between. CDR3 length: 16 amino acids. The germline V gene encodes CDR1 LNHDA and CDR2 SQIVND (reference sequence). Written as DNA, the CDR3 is TGTGCCAGTAGTCTCCAGGGCTGGACACCTAACACTGAAGCTTTCTTT. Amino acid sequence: CASSLQGWTPNTEAFF. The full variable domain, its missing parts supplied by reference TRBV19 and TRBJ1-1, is DGGITQSPKYLFRKEGQNVTLSCEQNLNHDAMYWYRQDPGQGLRLIYYSQIVNDFQKGDIAEGYSVSREKKESFPLTVTSAQKNPTAFYLCASSLQGWTPNTEAFFGQGTRLTVV.

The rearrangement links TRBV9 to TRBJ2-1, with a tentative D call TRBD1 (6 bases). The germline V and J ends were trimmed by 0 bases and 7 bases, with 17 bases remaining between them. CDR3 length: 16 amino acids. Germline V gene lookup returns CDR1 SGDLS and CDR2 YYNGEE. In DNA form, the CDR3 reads TGTGCCAGCAGCGTAGGGGGACAAGCTTTGAGTAATGAGCAGTTCTTC. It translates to CASSVGGQALSNEQFF.

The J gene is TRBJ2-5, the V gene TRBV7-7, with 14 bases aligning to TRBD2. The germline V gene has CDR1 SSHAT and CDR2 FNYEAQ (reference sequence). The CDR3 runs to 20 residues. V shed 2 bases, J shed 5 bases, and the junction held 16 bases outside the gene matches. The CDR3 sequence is CASSLRTRPTSGGAGETQYF. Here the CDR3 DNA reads TGTGCCAGCAGCTTACGAACGCGGCCGACTAGCGGGGGGGCCGGGGAGACCCAGTACTTC.

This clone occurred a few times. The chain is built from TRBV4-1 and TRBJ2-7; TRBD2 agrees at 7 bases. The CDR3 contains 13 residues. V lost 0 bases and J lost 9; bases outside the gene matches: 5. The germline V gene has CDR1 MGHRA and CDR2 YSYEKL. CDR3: CASSQDGGRGQYF. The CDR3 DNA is TGCGCCAGCAGCCAAGATGGGGGGAGGGGGCAGTACTTC.

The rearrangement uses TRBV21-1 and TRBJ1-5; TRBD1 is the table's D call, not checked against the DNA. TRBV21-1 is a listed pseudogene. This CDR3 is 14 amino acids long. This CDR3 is CASSAPGYHQPQHF. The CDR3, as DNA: TGTGCCAGCAGCGCTCCAGGGTACCATCAGCCCCAGCATTTT.

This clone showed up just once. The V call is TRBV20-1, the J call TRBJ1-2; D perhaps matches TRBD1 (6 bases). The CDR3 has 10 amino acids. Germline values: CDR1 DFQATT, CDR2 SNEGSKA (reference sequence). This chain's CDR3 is CRPGERGYTF. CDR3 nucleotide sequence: TGCAGGCCAGGGGAGCGAGGCTACACCTTC.

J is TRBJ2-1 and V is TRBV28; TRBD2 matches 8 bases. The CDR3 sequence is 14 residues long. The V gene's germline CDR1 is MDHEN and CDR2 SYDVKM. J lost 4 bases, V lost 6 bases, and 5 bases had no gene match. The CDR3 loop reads CASRPAGEYNEQFF. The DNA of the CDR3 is TGTGCCAGCAGACCAGCGGGGGAGTACAATGAGCAGTTCTTC. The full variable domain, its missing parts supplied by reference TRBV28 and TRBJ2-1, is DVKVTQSSRYLVKRTGEKVFLECVQDMDHENMFWYRQDPGLGLRLIYFSYDVKMKEKGDIPEGYSVSREKKERFSLILESASTNQTSMYLCASRPAGEYNEQFFGPGTRLTVL.

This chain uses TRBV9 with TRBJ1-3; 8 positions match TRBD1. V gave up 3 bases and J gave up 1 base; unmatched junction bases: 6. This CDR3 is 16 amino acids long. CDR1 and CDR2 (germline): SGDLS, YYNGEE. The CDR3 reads CASSARQGWSGNTIYF. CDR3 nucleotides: TGTGCCAGCAGCGCCCGACAGGGGTGGTCTGGAAACACCATATATTTT.

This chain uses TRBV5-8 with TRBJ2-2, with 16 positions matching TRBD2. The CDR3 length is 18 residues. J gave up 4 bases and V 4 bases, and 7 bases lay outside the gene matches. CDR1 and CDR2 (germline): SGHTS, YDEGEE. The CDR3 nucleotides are TGTGCCAGCAGCCGGGGACTAGCGGGGGGGCCGAGCACCGGGGAGCTGTTTTTT. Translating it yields CASSRGLAGGPSTGELFF.